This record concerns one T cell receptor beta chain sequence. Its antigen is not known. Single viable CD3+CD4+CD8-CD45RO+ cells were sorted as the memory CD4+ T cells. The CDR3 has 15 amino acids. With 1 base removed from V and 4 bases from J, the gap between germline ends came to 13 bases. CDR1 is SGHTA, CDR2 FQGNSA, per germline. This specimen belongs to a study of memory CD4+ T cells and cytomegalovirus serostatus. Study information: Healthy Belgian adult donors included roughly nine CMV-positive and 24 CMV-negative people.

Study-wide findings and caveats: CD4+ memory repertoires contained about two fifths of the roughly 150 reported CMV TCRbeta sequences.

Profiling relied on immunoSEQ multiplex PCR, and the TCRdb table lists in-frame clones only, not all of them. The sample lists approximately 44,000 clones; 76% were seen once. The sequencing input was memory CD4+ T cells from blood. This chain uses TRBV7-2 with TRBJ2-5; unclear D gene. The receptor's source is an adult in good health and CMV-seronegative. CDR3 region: CASSLGIVVSETQYF. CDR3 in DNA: TGTGCCAGCAGCTTAGGAATTGTAGTTTCAGAGACCCAGTACTTC.